This TCR beta chain was found in a study of shared clonotypes between healthy human individuals. Assay: immunoSEQ multiplex PCR; the TCRdb copy retains only in-frame clones and omits some. The sample gives 650,000 to 800,000 clones, about two thirds of which show up once; more than 1.5% is in the top ten. For this clone: What it binds is not known.

This CDR3 contains 14 residues. CDR1 MDHEN and CDR2 SYDVKM come from the germline V gene. V shed 5 bases and J 10 bases; nucleotides not matched to a gene: 7. Study observations and caveats: What naive subsets generally showed was a larger estimated richness than memory subsets showed.

The specimen sequenced was memory CD4+ T cells sorted from blood. Subset given: CD45RA-negative fraction. The sequence was obtained from a woman under 40 in good health. This chain joins TRBV28 and TRBJ1-5; 11 nucleotides agree with TRBD1. CDR3 loop: CASSRTGGHLPQHF. The CDR3 DNA is TGTGCCAGCAGTAGGACAGGGGGCCATCTCCCCCAGCATTTT. Full variable domain (outside the CDR3, taken from reference TRBV28 and TRBJ1-5): DVKVTQSSRYLVKRTGEKVFLECVQDMDHENMFWYRQDPGLGLRLIYFSYDVKMKEKGDIPEGYSVSREKKERFSLILESASTNQTSMYLCASSRTGGHLPQHFGDGTRLSIL.